This T cell receptor (beta chain) comes out of a study of blood T cell repertoires in COVID-19. Study context: The study drew acute and convalescent COVID-19 samples from the United States, Italy and Spain.

In the source study's methods: Counts of nucleated cells, estimated from reference gene primer amplification, were obtained. Sequencing was performed with immunoSEQ multiplex PCR; in TCRdb, only in-frame clones are kept and a portion is missing. The DNA gave D and trimming, while V, J and clone size come from that table. Among about 190,000 clones listed, around 89% were seen once. The CDR3 length is 15 residues. Looked up from germline, CDR1 is MDHEN and CDR2 is SYDVKM. Trimming at V came to 0 bases and at J to 3 bases, leaving 5 bases not matched to a gene. The J gene is TRBJ2-7, the V gene TRBV28; 7 positions match TRBD2. The clonotype comes from a man aged 50-59 years with acute or convalescent COVID-19. Specimen: peripheral blood. The CDR3 sequence: CASSLWGGVGYEQYF. The CDR3, as DNA: TGTGCCAGCAGTTTATGGGGAGGGGTTGGCTACGAGCAGTACTTC.